This T cell receptor beta chain originates from a study of early T cells in non-severe SARS-CoV-2 infection. General observations from the study: Missing private and CD4 specificities, VDJdb matching favored anti-spike CD8 responses.

Germline trimming cut 2 bases from V and 3 bases from J; bases unmatched to any gene: 9. The CDR3 loop spans 17 amino acids. In germline, CDR1 is ENHRY, CDR2 SYGVKD. As regards this clonotype: Its antigen is undetermined.

TCRdb independently ran MiXCR on the 5' RACE reads; one entry per CDR3 protein. The sample includes tens of thousands of distinct CDR3 sequences, around 16% of them seen just once. This sequence was found in an adult who was a healthcare worker with PCR-confirmed SARS-CoV-2 infection or an uninfected control (not recorded which). V and J are TRBV10-3 and TRBJ2-3, with TRBD1 identical over 9 bases. Sequencing used whole blood, obtained at baseline. The CDR3 region has the DNA TGTGCCATCAGTGAGCCTCGGGACAGGGCATCGACAGATACGCAGTATTTT. Its translation is CAISEPRDRASTDTQYF.